A selection of T cell receptor beta chains follows, all from one sample in a study of blood T cells in healthy people across ages. TCRdb itself ran the 5' RACE reads through MiXCR, one entry per CDR3 protein. The sample lists about 830,000 distinct CDR3 sequences, approximately 67% seen once, with 25% to 30% in the top ten. Sequencing input: blood. These TCRs come from a young man in good health. CDR3s include the opening cysteine and the closing phenylalanine or tryptophan. The order of the fields is V gene, clone size, D gene, J gene, CDR3 protein, CDR3 DNA. D genes are given only for firm matches. Clone size is not always given. Where it is, it says once, few, many or a class for expanded clones.

TRBV2	-	-	TRBJ2-1	CASRKGGLEDEQFF	TGTGCCAGCCGGAAGGGGGGCTTGGAGGATGAGCAGTTCTTC
TRBV13	few	-	TRBJ2-7	CASSLGNRAEYEQYF	TGTGCCAGCAGCTTAGGCAACAGGGCGGAGTACGAGCAGTACTTC
TRBV10-3	once	TRBD1	TRBJ1-2	CAISDSGGRNYGYTF	TGTGCCATCAGTGACTCAGGGGGCCGCAACTATGGCTACACCTTC
TRBV7-2	-	-	TRBJ2-3	CASSPGWDTQYF	TGTGCCAGCAGCCCCGGATGGGATACGCAGTATTTT
TRBV29-1	once	TRBD1	TRBJ2-1	CSPGVAGTGEQFF	TGCAGCCCTGGGGTCGCGGGGACAGGGGAGCAGTTCTTC
TRBV5-1	-	-	TRBJ2-7	CASSLADGVPYEQYF	TGCGCCAGCAGCTTGGCGGACGGGGTACCATACGAGCAGTACTTC
TRBV5-8	-	-	TRBJ2-1	CASSLARTVNEQFF	TGTGCCAGCAGCTTGGCTCGGACAGTGAATGAGCAGTTCTTC
TRBV7-2	few	TRBD2	TRBJ2-3	CASSPGTTSTQYF	TGTGCCAGCAGCCCCGGGACTACGAGTACGCAGTATTTT
TRBV12-3/TRBV12-4	-	-	TRBJ1-4	CASSSLGYEKLFF	TGTGCCAGCAGTTCCCTTGGATATGAAAAACTGTTTTTT
TRBV20-1	few	-	TRBJ1-2	CSVTMAYGYTF	TGCAGTGTTACTATGGCTTATGGCTACACCTTC
TRBV10-3	few	-	TRBJ1-6	CAISELNRADNSPLHF	TGTGCCATCAGTGAATTAAACAGGGCTGATAATTCACCCCTCCACTTT
TRBV20-1	-	-	TRBJ1-2	CTVNYGYTF	TGCACCGTTAACTATGGCTACACCTTC
TRBV29-1	-	-	TRBJ2-5	CSAKGFQETQYF	TGCAGCGCCAAGGGATTCCAAGAGACCCAGTACTTC
TRBV4-3	-	TRBD2	TRBJ2-5	CASSQELAGFQETQYF	TGCGCCAGCAGCCAAGAACTAGCGGGGTTCCAAGAGACCCAGTACTTC
TRBV14	few	-	TRBJ1-2	CASSPSERGYTF	TGTGCCAGCAGCCCTTCCGAACGTGGCTACACCTTC